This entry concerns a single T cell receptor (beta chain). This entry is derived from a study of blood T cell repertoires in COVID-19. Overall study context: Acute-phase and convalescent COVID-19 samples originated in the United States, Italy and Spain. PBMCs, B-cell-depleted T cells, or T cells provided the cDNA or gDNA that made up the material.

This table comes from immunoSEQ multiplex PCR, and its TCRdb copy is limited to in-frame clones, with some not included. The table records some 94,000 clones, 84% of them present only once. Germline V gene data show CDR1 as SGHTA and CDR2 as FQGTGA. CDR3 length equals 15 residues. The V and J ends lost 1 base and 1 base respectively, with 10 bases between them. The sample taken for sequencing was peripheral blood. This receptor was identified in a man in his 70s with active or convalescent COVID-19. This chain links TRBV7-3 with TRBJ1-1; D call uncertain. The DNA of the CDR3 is TGTGCCAGCAGCTTAAGTCGGGGTGGGAACACTGAAGCTTTCTTT. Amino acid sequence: CASSLSRGGNTEAFF.